This T cell receptor beta chain stems from a study of blood T cells in healthy people across ages (dated by TCRdb to between 2014 and 2017). Broadly, across the study: Template switching captured roughly one uniquely barcoded TCR beta cDNA molecule per two T cells in model experiments. Donors of different ages were randomly distributed across sequencing lanes to avoid experimental bias. The study analyzed two additional independent replicas of 1 million unique cDNA reads from the same blood draw for two donors, one aged 18 to 30 and one aged 80 or older. The study measured age-related changes in TCR beta repertoire diversity using deep sequencing normalized with unique cDNA molecular identifiers. Four age groups were formed from the donors: young (average 16 years), middle-aged (approximately 40), aged (roughly 59) and long-lived (more than 75).

The CDR3 holds 17 amino acids from the cysteine to the phenylalanine. Of the read, only the CDR3 DNA is kept; its 51 bases are in frame from base 1. The trim is 6 bases for V and 2 bases for J, with a gap of 22 bases between the germline ends. Notes on this clonotype: The antigen it recognizes is unknown. No per-base quality is available; no much larger clone lies one base away.

Broad study findings and their caveats: Because profiling used bulk unsorted PBMCs, naive and antigen-experienced compartments could not be compared conclusively. As age increased, observed TCR beta diversity per million T cells dropped in a roughly linear way, and a significant reduction was already evident by age about 40. Estimates of total diversity based on one million sequenced T cells were considered lower bounds and underestimates. There was a strong correlation between observed TCR beta diversity and the percentage of naive T cells measured by flow cytometry. Because donor CMV infection status was unknown, age-related changes in expanded clonotypes were potentially confounded. Compared with the aged group, more naive CD4+ T cells, fewer expanded clones and increased TCR diversity were shown by the long-lived group, suggesting age selection.

Donors were 39 systemically healthy Caucasian individuals from Russia aged 6 to 90 years. Each donor gave 8 to 10 milliliters of peripheral blood, collected into EDTA-treated Vacutainer tubes. Ficoll-Paque density-gradient centrifugation was used to isolate PBMCs, with at least 7 million obtained per sample. Total RNA was extracted from PBMCs with Trizol reagent, with at least 5 micrograms obtained per sample. Naive CD45RAhigh/CD27high T cell percentages were measured by flow cytometry on a PBMC aliquot from every donor. The library was produced with 5' RACE. The data were produced on an Illumina HiSeq 2500. A second PCR of roughly 7 to 12 cycles was run with a J-beta primer mix and a sample-barcoded 5' primer. Each TCR beta cDNA molecule received a unique molecular identifier from a template-switch 5' adaptor carrying 12 random nucleotides. Each sample yielded at least 3 million CDR3-containing paired-end reads. First-strand cDNA synthesis was performed from all RNA using the Mint cDNA synthesis kit, with priming by a TRBC-specific oligonucleotide. After uracil-DNA glycosylase treatment, a first 18-cycle PCR used universal primers M1SS and BC2_uni_R on all cDNA. Processing in the source paper ran as follows. For normalization, 1 million high-quality reads, each with a distinct molecular identifier, were randomly selected from each sample. Instead of being binned into consensus sequences, reads with shared molecular identifiers were discarded. CDR3 identification, clonotype clustering and error correction used MiTCR with a Q25 quality threshold and the strictest error-elimination algorithm. A nonparametric unseen species model using Euler transformation provided a lower-bound estimate of total TCR beta diversity. TCRdb handled the public reads itself, with Q25 trimming in fastp and clone calling in MiXCR, and kept productive beta chains. Each CDR3 protein gets just one entry, which takes the most common genes and DNA from the rows behind it. The authors' filters were not applied to this entry. In all, the sample holds roughly 860,000 distinct CDR3 sequences, and about 62% of those were seen once. The ten largest clones capture about 27% of the sample.

The chain links TRBV12-3 or TRBV12-4 with TRBJ2-5, with an unclear D gene assignment. This sequence originates from a man in his thirties or forties in good health. The specimen was blood. The bases read TGTGCCAGCAGCCCCCCGATTGGGCGGTCCCAACAAGAGACCCAGTACTTC. It translates to CASSPPIGRSQQETQYF.